This T cell receptor beta chain was observed in a study of blood T cell repertoires in COVID-19. Only in-frame clones appear in the TCRdb table, and some are missing; sequencing was by immunoSEQ multiplex PCR. The sample holds 280,000 or so clones, about nine tenths seen once. The sequence derives from a woman between 45 and 65 years old who had been exposed to COVID-19. Material: PBMCs or T cells enriched from blood (not recorded which).

CDR3 nucleotides: TGTGCCAGCAGTTGGGGGCAGAGCTCCTACGAGCAGTACTTC. It specifies CASSWGQSSYEQYF. The chain uses TRBV7-9 and TRBJ2-7, with D tentatively TRBD1 (6 bases). V lost 6 bases to trimming and J lost 0 bases, with 12 bases between them. This CDR3 spans 14 amino acids. Germline V lookup: CDR1 SEHNR, CDR2 FQNEAQ (reference sequence).